This record covers a single T cell receptor beta chain. This CDR3 region has 13 residues. The V end was cut by 4 bases, the J end by 3 bases, with 10 bases between. The germline V gene has CDR1 SGHDT and CDR2 YYEEEE. The data are from a study of blood T cell repertoires in COVID-19. Libraries were prepared by immunoSEQ multiplex PCR; TCRdb keeps only in-frame clonotypes and omits some of them. The sample contains 150,000 to 200,000 clones, approximately 86% of which appear only once. The chain joins TRBV5-6 to TRBJ1-1, with D possibly TRBD1 on 5 matching bases. The material sequenced was peripheral blood. The clonotype originates from a man aged 70 or older with acute or convalescent COVID-19. The CDR3 nucleotides are TGTGCCAGCAGCATCGGACATTACACTGAAGCTTTCTTT. Translated, it gives CASSIGHYTEAFF. The whole variable domain, filled in from reference TRBV5-6 and TRBJ1-1, reads DAGVTQSPTHLIKTRGQQVTLRCSPKSGHDTVSWYQQALGQGPQFIFQYYEEEERQRGNFPDRFSGHQFPNYSSELNVNALLLGDSALYLCASSIGHYTEAFFGQGTRLTVV.